This record covers a single T cell receptor (beta chain). The sample originates from a study of blood T cell repertoires in COVID-19. Background on the study: COVID-19 samples collected from the United States, Italy and Spain covered acute and convalescent phases. Sources were T cells, B-cell-depleted T cells, or PBMCs; the material itself was cDNA or gDNA.

The repertoire was sequenced with immunoSEQ multiplex PCR; TCRdb's copy has only in-frame clones and lacks some. The sample holds some 50,000 clones, approximately 80% seen once. Germline loops: CDR1 MDHEN, CDR2 SYDVKM. The CDR3 runs to 14 residues. Trimming shortened V by 4 bases and J by 5 bases, and 12 bases separated the two germline ends. The sample was peripheral blood. This TCR derives from a man between 70 and 80 years old with acute or convalescent COVID-19. The chain is built from TRBV28 and TRBJ2-4; D not certain. CDR3 bases: TGTGCCAGCAGTTCTTGGAGAGGCGAAAACATTCAGTACTTC. Translation gives CASSSWRGENIQYF.